Listed here are 32 T cell receptor beta chains from one sample, sequenced in a study of spatial heterogeneity in lung cancer. MiXCR was run by TCRdb on the 5' RACE reads, yielding one entry per CDR3 protein. The profile shows 2,500 to 3,500 distinct CDR3 sequences, 45% to 70% of them singletons. Sample time point: blood at routine non-recurrence follow-up after resection. The specimen was PBMCs, collected at follow-up. The receptor source for this set is a male donor with early-stage non-small cell lung cancer.

As concerns this clonotype: The library was built for alpha chains, so this beta chain is an off-target read and its size means little. V is TRBV20-1 and J is TRBJ2-2, with TRBD2 matching 8 bases. Unmatched junction bases numbered 13, after V lost 1 base and J lost 6 bases. In germline, CDR1 is DFQATT, CDR2 SNEGSKA (reference sequence). CDR3 length: 17 amino acids. The CDR3 sequence: CSARATRAAGEAGELFF. In DNA, the CDR3 is TGCAGTGCTAGAGCTACCCGGGCAGCGGGGGAGGCCGGGGAGCTGTTTTTT.

Note on this clonotype: The size of this beta chain means little, since it is a stray read in a library made for alpha chains. The V call is TRBV5-1, the J call TRBJ2-1; D is undetermined. This CDR3 is 12 amino acids long. V lost 1 base, J lost 9 bases, and 8 bases lay in between. CDR1 is SGHRS, CDR2 YFSETQ, per germline. In nucleotides, the CDR3 is TGCGCCAGCAGCTTGATCGGTGGTGAGCAGTTCTTC. It specifies CASSLIGGEQFF.

This clonotype has a handful of counts. A library prepared for alpha chains yielded this beta chain as an off-target read; its size is of little meaning. CDR3: CASSIGTAINEQFF. The CDR3 DNA is TGTGCCAGTAGTATTGGGACAGCTATCAATGAGCAGTTCTTC. This chain connects TRBV19 to TRBJ2-1, with TRBD1 identical over 7 bases. The CDR3 runs 14 residues. The germline gives CDR1 LNHDA, CDR2 SQIVND (reference sequence). J was trimmed by 6 bases and V by 3 bases; bases with no gene match: 5. The entire variable domain, with the rest obtained from reference TRBV19 and TRBJ2-1, is as follows: DGGITQSPKYLFRKEGQNVTLSCEQNLNHDAMYWYRQDPGQGLRLIYYSQIVNDFQKGDIAEGYSVSREKKESFPLTVTSAQKNPTAFYLCASSIGTAINEQFFGPGTRLTVL.

This clonotype was counted a few times. This beta chain turned up in a library designed for alpha chains; as an off-target read, its abundance says little. V and J are TRBV11-2 and TRBJ1-4; D ambiguous. Germline V lookup: CDR1 SGHAT, CDR2 FQNNGV. Trimming pared 1 base from V and 8 bases from J, leaving 14 bases between. The CDR3 sequence is 15 residues long. The chain's CDR3 is CASSLGRVLREKLFF. In DNA, the CDR3 is TGTGCCAGCAGCTTAGGACGGGTATTACGGGAAAAACTGTTTTTT.

A word on this clonotype: Since it is a stray read in a library aimed at alpha chains, this beta chain has a size that is not meaningful. The J gene is TRBJ2-7, the V gene TRBV12-3 or TRBV12-4, with TRBD2 as a possible D gene (5 bases). CDR3 length: 11 residues. The V gene lost 5 bases and the J gene lost 4 bases, with 6 bases spanning the gap. CDR3 sequence: CASSSGYEQYF. The CDR3 nucleotides read TGTGCCAGCAGTAGCGGATACGAGCAGTACTTC.

As to this clonotype: This beta chain came through as a stray read in a library set up for alpha chains, and its size says little. This chain connects TRBV5-5 to TRBJ2-3; TRBD2 is a possible D gene (6 bases). Trimming left V 5 bases short and J 6 bases short, with 22 bases between. Germline V gene lookup returns CDR1 SGHKS and CDR2 YYEKEE (reference sequence). The CDR3 covers 16 residues. CDR3 DNA sequence: TGTGCCAGCAGACCAACCGGGACTTCAACCTCCGATACGCAGTATTTT. Its translation is CASRPTGTSTSDTQYF.

A remark on this clonotype: The size of this beta chain means little, since it is a stray read in a library made for alpha chains. V gene TRBV7-9 combines with J gene TRBJ1-2; 7 positions agree with TRBD1. The CDR3 has 14 residues. V lost 3 bases and J lost 3; bases outside the gene matches: 4. CDR1 is SEHNR, CDR2 FQNEAQ, per germline (reference sequence). The CDR3 sequence: CASSLNRGDYGYTF. CDR3 DNA: TGTGCCAGCAGCTTGAACAGGGGCGACTATGGCTACACCTTC.

This clonotype has a handful of counts. As an off-target read in a library built for alpha chains, this beta chain has a frequency of little significance. This chain joins TRBV20-1 and TRBJ2-1; D perhaps matches TRBD2 (6 bases). The V end was cut by 3 bases, the J end by 3 bases, with 15 bases between. Germline-derived CDR1 and CDR2 are DFQATT and SNEGSKA (reference sequence). There are 15 residues in the CDR3. The CDR3 spells CSASSGTGDYNEQFF. CDR3 DNA: TGCAGTGCTAGTTCCGGGACGGGAGACTACAATGAGCAGTTCTTC.

On this clonotype: This beta chain appears as a stray read in a library generated for alpha chains; its size is not informative. This sequence joins TRBV11-1 and TRBJ2-5; D possibly matches TRBD1 or TRBD2 (5 bases each). The CDR3 is made up of 18 amino acids. Trimming left V 1 base short and J 0 bases short, with 18 bases between. CDR1 is SGHAT and CDR2 is FQDESV in the germline V gene (reference sequence). The CDR3 reads CASSLVGAVAGYQETQYF. As DNA, the CDR3 is TGTGCCAGCAGCTTAGTGGGAGCCGTGGCAGGGTACCAAGAGACCCAGTACTTC. The variable domain in full, with the rest retrieved from reference TRBV11-1 and TRBJ2-5, is EAEVAQSPRYKITEKSQAVAFWCDPISGHATLYWYRQILGQGPELLVQFQDESVVDDSQLPKDRFSAERLKGVDSTLKIQPAELGDSAMYLCASSLVGAVAGYQETQYFGPGTRLLVL.

Note on this clonotype: This beta chain represents an off-target read in a library built for alpha chains; its size is of limited meaning. In DNA form, the CDR3 reads TGTGCCAGCAGTTTACTCACAGATACGCAGTATTTT. Translated: CASSLLTDTQYF. The chain combines TRBV28 with TRBJ2-3, with D uncertain. Germline V gene sequence: CDR1 MDHEN, CDR2 SYDVKM. V shed 2 bases and J shed 2 bases, with 2 bases lying between them. This CDR3 has 12 residues.

As concerns this clonotype: A library prepared for alpha chains yielded this beta chain as an off-target read; its size is of little meaning. The rearrangement uses TRBV6-2 or TRBV6-3 and TRBJ2-1; no definite D call. V lost 4 bases to trimming and J lost 5 bases, with 6 bases between them. The CDR3 totals 12 residues. The germline V gene has CDR1 MNHEY and CDR2 SVGEGT. The CDR3 protein is CASSFGDNEQFF. DNA for the CDR3: TGTGCCAGCAGTTTCGGAGACAATGAGCAGTTCTTC.

A word on this clonotype: This beta chain lies outside the target of a library built for alpha chains; its clone size means little. The CDR3 nucleotides are TGTGCCACCAGCAGAGGACCAGGGACAGAGACCCAGTACTTC. As protein: CATSRGPGTETQYF. The chain has TRBV15 and TRBJ2-5; either TRBD1 or TRBD2 may fit D (5 bases each). V gave up 1 base and J gave up 4 bases, with 10 bases separating them. This CDR3 is 14 amino acids long. Germline values: CDR1 LNHNV, CDR2 YYDKDF (reference sequence).

As regards this clonotype: A library prepared for alpha chains yielded this beta chain as an off-target read; its size is of little meaning. The rearrangement links TRBV12-3 or TRBV12-4 to TRBJ2-7, with D perhaps TRBD2 (6 bases). CDR3 length: 12 amino acids. Trimming shortened V by 3 bases and J by 8 bases, and 11 bases separated the two germline ends. CDR3 coding DNA: TGTGCCAGCAGTTTTAGCGGAATCAAGCAGTACTTC. Its protein product is CASSFSGIKQYF.

Worth noting for this clonotype: A library made for alpha chains picked up this beta chain off target, so its size means little. The rearrangement links TRBV19 to TRBJ1-4, with D unclear. This CDR3 region has 15 residues. Per germline, CDR1 LNHDA and CDR2 SQIVND (reference sequence). Trimming removed 3 bases at V and 4 bases at J, with 12 bases between. For the CDR3, the DNA is TGTGCCAGTAGTATTACGGGTCTTCATAATGAAAAACTGTTTTTT. This gives the protein CASSITGLHNEKLFF.

With regard to this clonotype: This beta chain appears as a stray read in a library generated for alpha chains; its size is not informative. The chain couples TRBV6-2 or TRBV6-3 to TRBJ2-7, with 7 bases matching TRBD1. The V gene's germline CDR1 is MNHEY and CDR2 SVGEGT. The trim removed 5 bases at V and 6 bases at J, leaving 7 bases unmatched. CDR3 length: 13 amino acids. CDR3 sequence reads: CASSKDRFREQYF. The CDR3 DNA reads as TGTGCCAGCAGTAAGGACAGGTTCCGCGAGCAGTACTTC.

A few counts support this clonotype. The size of this beta chain means little, since it is a stray read in a library made for alpha chains. CDR3 in amino acids: CATSRPGGQSNEKLFF. CDR3 nucleotide sequence: TGTGCCACCAGCCGCCCGGGAGGACAGTCTAATGAAAAACTGTTTTTT. The genes are TRBV15 and TRBJ1-4; possible D gene TRBD1, 6 bases. The CDR3 has 16 amino acids. With 5 bases removed from V and 3 bases from J, the gap between germline ends came to 16 bases. Germline CDR1 and CDR2: LNHNV and YYDKDF (reference sequence).

As regards this clonotype: This beta chain appears as a stray read in a library generated for alpha chains; its size is not informative. J is TRBJ2-7 and V is TRBV11-2, with D possibly matching TRBD2 (7 bases). V was trimmed by 3 bases and J by 7 bases, leaving 13 bases between them. This CDR3 is 13 amino acids long. Germline V gene data show CDR1 as SGHAT and CDR2 as FQNNGV. The CDR3 reads CASSLAGAVEQYF. CDR3 nucleotide sequence: TGTGCCAGCAGCTTGGCGGGGGCGGTGGAGCAGTACTTC.

With respect to this clonotype: Because this beta chain is a stray read in a library intended to capture alpha chains, its abundance should not be given much weight. This chain connects TRBV6-6 to TRBJ1-6; TRBD1 is a possible D gene (6 bases). The CDR3 has 17 amino acids. The ends were cut back, 6 bases at V and 7 bases at J, with 22 bases in the middle. CDR1 MNHNY and CDR2 SVGAGI come from the germline V gene (reference sequence). Written as DNA, the CDR3 is TGTGCCAGCAGCCCACCCCCACACAGGGCCAGCAATTCACCCCTCCACTTT. Translation gives CASSPPPHRASNSPLHF.

Note on this clonotype: Being off target in a library aimed at alpha chains, this beta chain has a size of little meaning. The V gene is TRBV12-3 or TRBV12-4, the J gene TRBJ1-2; D may be TRBD1 (5 bases). V was shortened by 2 bases and J by 4 bases, with 5 bases between the two germline ends. This CDR3 is built from 12 residues. The DNA for the CDR3 is TGTGCCAGCAGTTTACAGGGCTATGGCTACACCTTC. This encodes CASSLQGYGYTF.

Comment on this clonotype: A library prepared for alpha chains yielded this beta chain as an off-target read; its size is of little meaning. This chain joins TRBV28 and TRBJ2-7; D is uncertain. Trimming left V 3 bases short and J 0 bases short, with 15 bases between. Germline lookup yields CDR1 MDHEN and CDR2 SYDVKM. This CDR3 spans 16 amino acids. The CDR3, as DNA: TGTGCCAGCAGTTTTTCTGGCAGGAGCAGCTCCTACGAGCAGTACTTC. Amino acids: CASSFSGRSSSYEQYF.

This clonotype was counted a few times. This beta chain is an unintended read in a library built for alpha chains; its size means little. The rearrangement joins TRBV27 to TRBJ2-7; D might be TRBD2 (6 bases). V dropped 9 bases and J dropped 5 bases, with 17 bases sitting between them. The germline gives CDR1 MNHEY, CDR2 SMNVEV (reference sequence). The CDR3 contains 13 residues. The CDR3 coding sequence is TGTGCCAGTGGGGGGTTCGGTCGTCACGAGCAGTACTTC. Protein sequence: CASGGFGRHEQYF.

In its sample, this clonotype was seen once. This beta chain lies outside the target of a library built for alpha chains; its clone size means little. CDR3 region: CASSSSGGAHTGELFF. Here the CDR3 DNA reads TGCGCCAGCAGCTCCTCCGGGGGGGCGCACACCGGGGAGCTGTTTTTT. The chain combines TRBV5-1 with TRBJ2-2; 8 bases map to TRBD2. V lost 3 bases and J lost 3; bases outside the gene matches: 7. This CDR3 spans 16 amino acids. Germline loops: CDR1 SGHRS, CDR2 YFSETQ.

As for this clonotype: This beta chain represents an off-target read in a library built for alpha chains; its size is of limited meaning. The CDR3 protein is CASSQAGRGETQYF. For the CDR3, the DNA is TGTGCCAGCAGCCAAGCGGGGCGCGGGGAGACCCAGTACTTC. The chain recombines TRBV4-2 with TRBJ2-5; TRBD1 or TRBD2 may be the D gene (5 bases each). CDR3 length equals 14 residues. Germline-derived CDR1 and CDR2 are LGHNA and YNFKEQ. Trimming left V 1 base short and J 5 bases short, with 11 bases between.

Concerning this clonotype: For a library built for alpha chains, this beta chain is a stray read; little rests on its size. The chain has TRBV6-5 and TRBJ2-1, with D perhaps TRBD1 or TRBD2 (5 bases each). V lost 4 bases and J lost 2, with 12 bases in between. This CDR3 is built from 15 residues. The germline V gene encodes CDR1 MNHEY and CDR2 SVGAGI. CDR3 loop: CASSSAGTAYNEQFF. The CDR3 DNA follows: TGTGCCAGCAGTTCCGCCGGGACCGCCTACAATGAGCAGTTCTTC.

In the case of this clonotype: This beta chain represents an off-target read in a library built for alpha chains; its size is of limited meaning. The rearrangement uses TRBV7-9 and TRBJ2-5; D is unclear. Looked up from germline, CDR1 is SEHNR and CDR2 is FQNEAQ (reference sequence). V dropped 7 bases and J dropped 5 bases, with 8 bases sitting between them. There are 11 residues in the CDR3. The CDR3 DNA reads as TGTGCCAGCACCCCCTATGAGACCCAGTACTTC. It translates to CASTPYETQYF.

To note about this clonotype: This beta chain was picked up by a library intended for alpha chains and is off target, so its count carries little meaning. V usage is TRBV19 and J usage is TRBJ2-3; D is uncertain. Trimming removed 5 bases from V and 3 bases from J, with 9 bases in between. This CDR3 region has 13 residues. The germline gives CDR1 LNHDA, CDR2 SQIVND (reference sequence). This CDR3 reads CASSLRITDTQYF. CDR3 nucleotide sequence: TGTGCCAGTAGTCTCAGAATTACAGATACGCAGTATTTT.

Only one count was recorded for this clonotype. The library was prepared for alpha chains; this beta chain is a stray read, so its frequency means little. J is TRBJ2-7 and V is TRBV5-6; 7 bases map to TRBD1. The CDR3 consists of 14 residues. CDR1 and CDR2 (germline): SGHDT, YYEEEE. The J segment lost 9 bases and the V segment lost 4 bases, leaving 13 bases of the junction unmatched. The CDR3 DNA is TGTGCCAGCAGCCGAGGACAGGACGGGCTGGGGCAGTACTTC. Amino acid sequence: CASSRGQDGLGQYF. The variable domain in full, with the rest retrieved from reference TRBV5-6 and TRBJ2-7, is DAGVTQSPTHLIKTRGQQVTLRCSPKSGHDTVSWYQQALGQGPQFIFQYYEEEERQRGNFPDRFSGHQFPNYSSELNVNALLLGDSALYLCASSRGQDGLGQYFGPGTRLTVT.

Concerning this clonotype itself: This beta chain represents an off-target read in a library built for alpha chains; its size is of limited meaning. The genes are TRBV5-1 and TRBJ2-2, with 8 bases matching TRBD1. Unmatched junction bases numbered 12, after V lost 7 bases and J lost 4 bases. There are 16 residues in the CDR3. Germline assignment: CDR1 SGHRS and CDR2 YFSETQ. CDR3 region: CASLQGALPGTGELFF. The CDR3 coding sequence is TGCGCCAGCCTCCAGGGGGCTCTTCCGGGCACCGGGGAGCTGTTTTTT.

In regard to this clonotype: Little can be read into the size of this beta chain, an off-target read in a library designed for alpha chains. This chain joins TRBV28 and TRBJ1-1; TRBD1 matches 7 bases. The CDR3 is made up of 14 amino acids. CDR1 is MDHEN and CDR2 is SYDVKM in the germline V gene. The V segment lost 3 bases and the J segment 0 bases; nucleotides outside the gene matches: 1. The CDR3 nucleotides are TGTGCCAGCAGTTTGGGACAGATGAACACTGAAGCTTTCTTT. Residues: CASSLGQMNTEAFF.

Remarks on this clonotype: This beta chain is an unintended read in a library built for alpha chains; its size means little. The chain links TRBV7-2 to TRBJ2-5; D assignment may be TRBD1 or TRBD2 (5 bases each). V lost 5 bases, J lost 2 bases, and 12 bases lay in between. Germline loops: CDR1 SGHTA, CDR2 FQGNSA. There are 14 residues in the CDR3. CDR3 sequence: CASSPRDLQETQYF. CDR3 sequence (DNA): TGTGCCAGCAGCCCCCGGGACCTACAAGAGACCCAGTACTTC.

With respect to this clonotype: This beta chain came through as a stray read in a library set up for alpha chains, and its size says little. V is TRBV27 and J is TRBJ1-5; D remains unclear. The length of the CDR3 is 13 residues. V shed 5 bases and J shed 5 bases, with 10 bases lying between them. Germline CDR1 and CDR2: MNHEY and SMNVEV (reference sequence). CDR3 nucleotides: TGTGCCAGCAGTCTCAAGGGAGATCAGCCCCAGCATTTT. Protein sequence: CASSLKGDQPQHF.

As concerns this clonotype: A library made for alpha chains picked up this beta chain off target, so its size means little. The rearrangement joins TRBV11-2 to TRBJ2-2; 9 bases line up with TRBD1. Trimming removed 3 bases from V and 1 base from J; junction bases left unmatched: 3. Germline lookup yields CDR1 SGHAT and CDR2 FQNNGV. The CDR3 runs 16 residues. The CDR3 here is CASSLTGGRNTGELFF. The CDR3 DNA reads as TGTGCCAGCAGCTTGACAGGGGGAAGGAACACCGGGGAGCTGTTTTTT. The variable domain in full, completed from reference TRBV11-2 and TRBJ2-2, reads EAGVAQSPRYKIIEKRQSVAFWCNPISGHATLYWYQQILGQGPKLLIQFQNNGVVDDSQLPKDRFSAERLKGVDSTLKIQPAKLEDSAVYLCASSLTGGRNTGELFFGEGSRLTVL.